The source of this TCR beta chain is a study of human T cells and chemical hapten exposure. The CDR3 runs 14 residues. V was clipped by 6 bases and J by 2 bases, with 13 bases between them. Germline CDR1 and CDR2: PRHDT and FYEKMQ (reference sequence). In TCRdb, the RACE reads were re-called with MiXCR into one record per CDR3 protein. The sample lists tens of thousands of distinct CDR3 sequences, around 12% seen once, with roughly 2.3% in the top ten. This clonotype has at least ten counts. Stated time point: patch test 3, about 24 weeks after DPC sensitization. Specified treatment: therapeutic diphenylcyclopropenone sensitization with weekly scalp DPC. Those who donated were patients with alopecia, 18 to 70 years of age, and suitable for DPC.

This clonotype was sampled from a man aged 25 to 40 with alopecia areata. Some clones in this sample may be carry-over from other donors' samples. The sequencing here drew on whole blood, taken in connection with sensitization to the hapten diphenylcyclopropenone (DPC). The chain combines TRBV13 with TRBJ2-5; D might be TRBD1 or TRBD2, each matching 5 bases. In DNA, the CDR3 is TGTGCCAGCAGGCGGTGGGGACGTCAAGAGACCCAGTACTTC. This sequence encodes CASRRWGRQETQYF.